These 29 T cell receptor beta chains share one sample of origin, sequenced in a study of Graves' ophthalmopathy and Graves' hyperthyroidism. CDR3 regions of TCR beta were amplified from RNA transcripts. HTBI primers served in a first-round RT-PCR, which a second-round multiplex PCR followed. MiXCR was run by TCRdb on the multiplex PCR reads, yielding one entry per CDR3 protein. The sample lists 500,000 to 700,000 distinct CDR3 sequences, 22% occurring once. Source material: peripheral blood. These receptor sequences come from a woman younger than 35 with stable Graves' hyperthyroidism. Some clones in this sample may be carry-over from other donors' samples.

Many counts were recorded for this clonotype. The rearrangement uses TRBV12-3 or TRBV12-4 and TRBJ2-2, with 8 bases that match TRBD1. The CDR3 totals 16 residues. The V segment lost 5 bases and the J segment 2 bases; nucleotides outside the gene matches: 7. The CDR3 loop reads CASSHRQGHNTGELFF. The DNA for the CDR3 is TGTGCCAGCAGTCACCGACAGGGGCACAACACCGGGGAGCTGTTTTTT.

The table lists this clonotype with many counts. The chain carries TRBV12-3 or TRBV12-4 and TRBJ1-5; maybe TRBD1 (5 bases). V was trimmed by 3 bases and J by 6 bases, leaving 12 bases between them. This CDR3 has 14 residues. The CDR3 DNA follows: TGTGCCAGCAGTTTTTGGGCAGGGCCTCAGCCCCAGCATTTT. This translates into CASSFWAGPQPQHF.

The genes are TRBV10-3 and TRBJ1-2, with 7 bases matching TRBD1. The CDR3 totals 13 residues. The J segment lost 8 bases and the V segment lost 0 bases, leaving 3 bases of the junction unmatched. Germline CDR1 reads ENHRY; CDR2 reads SYGVKD. The CDR3 loop is CAISESTGSGYTF. CDR3 coding DNA: TGTGCCATCAGTGAGTCGACAGGGTCCGGCTACACCTTC.

This clonotype has just a few counts. The chain joins TRBV6-5 to TRBJ1-3, with D possibly being TRBD1 (5 bases). This CDR3 region has 14 residues. From germline, CDR1 is MNHEY and CDR2 SVGAGI. V gave up 4 bases and J gave up 2 bases, with 9 bases separating them. DNA for the CDR3: TGTGCCAGCAGTTCAGGGCCCCCTGGAAACACCATATATTTT. Translating it yields CASSSGPPGNTIYF.

This clonotype was observed many times. The rearrangement links TRBV20-1 to TRBJ1-6; D might be TRBD1 (6 bases). The CDR3 spans 18 residues. Germline CDR1 and CDR2: DFQATT and SNEGSKA (reference sequence). Trimming removed 0 bases at V and 7 bases at J, with 22 bases between. In DNA, the CDR3 is TGCAGTGCTAGAGATGGGGGGCAAGATCGGTTTGGGAATTCACCCCTCCACTTT. This encodes CSARDGGQDRFGNSPLHF.

This clonotype was detected ten times or more. This sequence joins TRBV6-1 and TRBJ2-4; 8 nucleotides agree with TRBD1. The J segment lost 2 bases and the V segment lost 6 bases, leaving 12 bases of the junction unmatched. This CDR3 region has 17 residues. CDR1 MNHNS and CDR2 SASEGT come from the germline V gene. In DNA form, the CDR3 reads TGTGCCAGCAGCAAACAGGGGGGCCCCCTGACCAAAAACATTCAGTACTTC. It is translated as CASSKQGGPLTKNIQYF.

This clonotype came up many times. The genes are TRBV10-3 and TRBJ1-1; the D is unclear. The CDR3 length is 13 residues. Trimming took 2 bases from V and 0 from J, leaving 4 bases between them. CDR1 and CDR2 from the germline V gene are ENHRY and SYGVKD. This CDR3 reads CAISEGVNTEAFF. The CDR3 DNA reads TGTGCCATCAGTGAGGGGGTGAACACTGAAGCTTTCTTT.

This clonotype was seen many times. V gene TRBV27 combines with J gene TRBJ1-6, with 7 bases matching TRBD1. Germline V gene lookup returns CDR1 MNHEY and CDR2 SMNVEV (reference sequence). With V trimmed by 6 bases and J by 2 bases, 7 bases remained unmatched. There are 16 residues in the CDR3. DNA for the CDR3: TGTGCCAGCAGGAGGGGGCAGGGGACCTATAATTCACCCCTCCACTTT. Its translation: CASRRGQGTYNSPLHF.

This clonotype has a handful of counts. The V gene is TRBV18, the J gene TRBJ1-2; TRBD1 aligns across 8 bases. V dropped 3 bases and J dropped 1; count of bases not matched to a gene: 13. CDR1 and CDR2 from the germline V gene are KGHSH and LQKENI. The CDR3 runs to 18 residues. The CDR3 coding sequence is TGTGCCAGCTCACCCGGCGGTGAGCGACAGGGGAGTAACTATGGCTACACCTTC. Its translation is CASSPGGERQGSNYGYTF.

At least ten counts were recorded for this clonotype. The genes are TRBV19 and TRBJ2-5; 7 bases are shared with TRBD2. The V segment lost 3 bases and the J segment 4 bases; nucleotides outside the gene matches: 5. The CDR3 contains 14 residues. Germline assignment: CDR1 LNHDA and CDR2 SQIVND (reference sequence). For the CDR3, the DNA is TGTGCCAGTAGTATCGAGCGGGGTGCAGAGACCCAGTACTTC. It specifies CASSIERGAETQYF.

This clonotype was observed at least ten times. The gene calls are TRBV30 and TRBJ1-2; weak D call: TRBD1 (5 bases). CDR1 GTSNPN and CDR2 SVGIG come from the germline V gene (reference sequence). The CDR3 covers 15 residues. The ends were cut back, 0 bases at V and 4 bases at J, with 15 bases in the middle. CDR3 sequence: CAWSVRQMNFYGYTF. CDR3 coding DNA: TGTGCCTGGAGTGTACGACAGATGAACTTCTATGGCTACACCTTC.

At least ten counts were recorded for this clonotype. The chain carries TRBV27 and TRBJ2-5, with TRBD1 identical over 9 bases. Germline V CDR1 and CDR2: MNHEY, SMNVEV (reference sequence). Trimming removed 6 bases from V and 4 bases from J; junction bases left unmatched: 6. CDR3 length: 14 residues. The CDR3 region is CASRTDRGSETQYF. The CDR3 DNA follows: TGTGCCAGCAGGACGGACAGGGGATCAGAGACCCAGTACTTC.

Ten or more counts support this clonotype. This rearrangement joins TRBV5-1 to TRBJ1-1; D unresolved. CDR3 size: 14 residues. V was trimmed by 4 bases and J by 3 bases, leaving 13 bases between them. From germline, CDR1 is SGHRS and CDR2 YFSETQ. The CDR3 is CASSPTTGYTEAFF. Here the CDR3 DNA reads TGCGCCAGCAGCCCCACGACTGGGTACACTGAAGCTTTCTTT.

This clonotype was picked up many times. The chain's CDR3 is CASSTNRGGLSAQHF. The CDR3, as DNA: TGTGCCAGCAGCACCAACCGAGGGGGACTGAGCGCCCAGCATTTT. V is TRBV6-2 or TRBV6-3 and J is TRBJ1-5; D may be TRBD1 (6 bases). This CDR3 has 15 residues. Trimming stripped 6 bases from V and 11 bases from J, with 23 bases between. Looked up from germline, CDR1 is MNHEY and CDR2 is SVGEGT.

This clonotype was detected many times. The rearrangement links TRBV7-2 to TRBJ1-5; D uncertain. The CDR3 sequence is 12 residues long. Germline assignment: CDR1 SGHTA and CDR2 FQGNSA. V was trimmed by 2 bases and J by 7 bases, leaving 6 bases between them. This CDR3 reads CASSLLGQPQHF. As DNA, the CDR3 is TGTGCCAGCAGCTTACTAGGCCAGCCCCAGCATTTT.

The chain uses TRBV10-3 and TRBJ2-7; D unclear. Germline V CDR1 and CDR2: ENHRY, SYGVKD. Trimming stripped 0 bases from V and 5 bases from J, with 11 bases between. The CDR3 has 14 residues. CDR3 sequence reads: CAISESVGSHEQYF. The CDR3 nucleotides read TGTGCCATCAGTGAGTCAGTGGGTTCCCACGAGCAGTACTTC.

This chain connects TRBV12-3 or TRBV12-4 to TRBJ1-2; maybe TRBD1 (6 bases). V shed 5 bases and J shed 6 bases, with 13 bases lying between them. CDR3 length equals 13 residues. CDR3 sequence (DNA): TGTGCCAGCAGTGAGTGGGGGGCGGATGGCTACACCTTC. Residues: CASSEWGADGYTF.

This clonotype was counted at least ten times. The chain uses TRBV6-5 and TRBJ1-2; TRBD1 is a possible D gene (6 bases). This CDR3 has 13 residues. The germline V and J ends were trimmed by 5 bases and 4 bases, with 11 bases remaining between them. CDR1 is MNHEY and CDR2 is SVGAGI in the germline V gene. CDR3 region: CASSNGQIYGYTF. CDR3 DNA: TGTGCCAGCAGTAACGGACAGATCTATGGCTACACCTTC.

This clonotype was counted only a few times. This chain joins TRBV12-3 or TRBV12-4 and TRBJ2-4, with D uncertain. Trimming took off 6 bases at V and 0 bases at J, with 9 bases between the two ends. The CDR3 covers 14 residues. In DNA form, the CDR3 reads TGTGCCAGCAGGAACCCCCTAGCCAAAAACATTCAGTACTTC. It specifies CASRNPLAKNIQYF.

This clonotype occurred a few times. This chain uses TRBV30 with TRBJ1-5, with unresolved D. Trimming cost V 1 base and J 7 bases, with 14 bases left between them. This CDR3 spans 14 amino acids. Germline V lookup: CDR1 GTSNPN, CDR2 SVGIG (reference sequence). CDR3 nucleotides: TGTGCCTGGAGTGGCATCACGGCGGGACAGCCCCAGCATTTT. This encodes CAWSGITAGQPQHF.

This clonotype was detected ten times or more. J is TRBJ1-1 and V is TRBV7-2; D is possibly TRBD1 (6 bases). Trimming stripped 4 bases from V and 0 bases from J, with 18 bases between. CDR3 length: 17 residues. Per germline, CDR1 SGHTA and CDR2 FQGNSA. CDR3 protein: CASSWSRDTTMNTEAFF. The CDR3 bases are TGTGCCAGCAGCTGGAGCCGGGACACCACCATGAACACTGAAGCTTTCTTT.

This clonotype was recorded many times. J is TRBJ2-2 and V is TRBV12-3 or TRBV12-4; D not certain. The V end lost 7 bases, the J end lost 0 bases, and 15 bases lay between the germline ends. The CDR3 totals 16 residues. The CDR3 region has the DNA TGTGCCAGCAAGGTTCTCGGCAGAACGAACACCGGGGAGCTGTTTTTT. Residues: CASKVLGRTNTGELFF.

V gene TRBV12-3 or TRBV12-4 combines with J gene TRBJ2-4; D possibly matches TRBD1 or TRBD2 (5 bases each). The V and J ends lost 5 bases and 1 base respectively, with 15 bases between them. This CDR3 is 16 amino acids long. CDR3 loop: CASSRRDLGAKNIQYF. The CDR3 nucleotides read TGTGCCAGCAGTCGCCGGGACCTTGGGGCCAAAAACATTCAGTACTTC.

In its sample, this clonotype was seen many times. The gene calls are TRBV9 and TRBJ2-7; no firm D call. V was clipped by 3 bases and J by 6 bases, with 16 bases between them. This CDR3 has 14 amino acids. The germline gives CDR1 SGDLS, CDR2 YYNGEE. The CDR3 bases are TGTGCCAGCAGCGCCGAGGCCTCCGTCCTCGAGCAGTACTTC. This codes for CASSAEASVLEQYF.

This clonotype was recorded a few times. The chain couples TRBV5-6 to TRBJ1-5; 10 positions agree with TRBD1. The V and J ends lost 3 bases and 6 bases, in that order; junction bases with no gene match: 3. This CDR3 contains 14 residues. Germline-derived CDR1 and CDR2 are SGHDT and YYEEEE. CDR3 sequence reads: CASSSTGGIQPQHF. The CDR3 region has the DNA TGTGCCAGCAGCTCGACAGGGGGCATTCAGCCCCAGCATTTT.

The genes are TRBV28 and TRBJ2-7, with TRBD2 matching 12 bases. CDR1 and CDR2 (germline): MDHEN, SYDVKM. With V trimmed by 3 bases and J by 4 bases, 4 bases remained unmatched. The CDR3 is made up of 15 amino acids. The CDR3 region is CASSFRTSGRYEQYF. CDR3 sequence (DNA): TGTGCCAGCAGTTTTAGAACTAGCGGGAGGTACGAGCAGTACTTC.

V is TRBV28 and J is TRBJ1-5; TRBD1 matches 7 bases. Trimming cost V 6 bases and J 5 bases; bases outside gene matches: 10. Germline V gives CDR1 MDHEN, CDR2 SYDVKM. This CDR3 region has 15 residues. The chain's CDR3 is CASSSRGPSDQPQHF. The DNA of the CDR3 is TGTGCCAGCAGCTCAAGGGGGCCCTCGGATCAGCCCCAGCATTTT.

In its sample, this clonotype was seen many times. CDR3 region: CASSLVDSPYEQYF. CDR3 DNA: TGTGCCAGCAGTTTAGTCGACAGTCCCTACGAGCAGTACTTC. The chain is built from TRBV12-3 or TRBV12-4 and TRBJ2-7; a possible D gene is TRBD1 (5 bases). The CDR3 has 14 residues. Trimming removed 1 base from V and 2 bases from J, with 9 bases in between.

At least ten counts were recorded for this clonotype. The chain recombines TRBV7-2 with TRBJ2-7; weak D call: TRBD2 (6 bases). The ends were cut back, 1 base at V and 0 bases at J, with 13 bases in the middle. This CDR3 region has 16 residues. Germline-derived CDR1 and CDR2 are SGHTA and FQGNSA. The CDR3 sequence: CASSLGVGGSSYEQYF. The DNA for the CDR3 is TGTGCCAGCAGCTTAGGAGTGGGAGGCAGCTCCTACGAGCAGTACTTC.